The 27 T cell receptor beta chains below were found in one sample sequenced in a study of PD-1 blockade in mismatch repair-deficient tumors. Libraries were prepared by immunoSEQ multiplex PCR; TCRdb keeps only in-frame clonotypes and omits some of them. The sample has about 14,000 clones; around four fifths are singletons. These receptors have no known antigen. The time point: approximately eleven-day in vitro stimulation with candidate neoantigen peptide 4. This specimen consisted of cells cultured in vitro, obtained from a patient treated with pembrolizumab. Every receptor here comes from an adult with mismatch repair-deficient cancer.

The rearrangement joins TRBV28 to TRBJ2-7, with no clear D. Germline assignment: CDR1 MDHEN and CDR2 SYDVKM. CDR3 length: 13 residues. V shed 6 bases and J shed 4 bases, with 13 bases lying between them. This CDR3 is CASRRQTRYEQYF. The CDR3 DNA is TGTGCCAGCAGGCGGCAGACCAGATACGAGCAGTACTTC.

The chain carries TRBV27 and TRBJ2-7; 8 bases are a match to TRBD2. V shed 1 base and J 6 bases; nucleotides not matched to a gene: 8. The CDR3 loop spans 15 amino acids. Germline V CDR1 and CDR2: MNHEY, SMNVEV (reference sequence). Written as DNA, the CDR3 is TGTGCCAGCAGTTTATTAGGGACTAGTGACTCCGAGCAGTACTTC. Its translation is CASSLLGTSDSEQYF.

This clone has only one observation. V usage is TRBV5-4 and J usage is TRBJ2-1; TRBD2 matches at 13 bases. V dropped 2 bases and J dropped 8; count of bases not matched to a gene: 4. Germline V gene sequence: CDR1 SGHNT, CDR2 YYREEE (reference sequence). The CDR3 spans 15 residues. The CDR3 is CASSLTSGRAYEQFF. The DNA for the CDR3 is TGTGCCAGCAGCTTAACTAGCGGGAGGGCCTATGAGCAGTTCTTC.

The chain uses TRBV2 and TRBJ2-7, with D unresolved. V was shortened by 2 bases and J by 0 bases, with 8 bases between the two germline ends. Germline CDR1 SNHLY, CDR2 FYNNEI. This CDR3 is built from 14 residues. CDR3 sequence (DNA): TGTGCCAGCAGTGAATCTATTATCTCCTACGAGCAGTACTTC. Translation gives CASSESIISYEQYF.

The CDR3 here is CASRATAAFHTEAFF. In DNA form, the CDR3 reads TGTGCCAGCAGGGCGACAGCAGCTTTTCACACTGAAGCTTTCTTT. This rearrangement joins TRBV27 to TRBJ1-1; a possible D gene is TRBD1 (5 bases). Germline loops: CDR1 MNHEY, CDR2 SMNVEV (reference sequence). The CDR3 runs 15 residues. Between the trimmed V and J ends, which lost 6 bases and 3 bases, there was a span of 17 bases.

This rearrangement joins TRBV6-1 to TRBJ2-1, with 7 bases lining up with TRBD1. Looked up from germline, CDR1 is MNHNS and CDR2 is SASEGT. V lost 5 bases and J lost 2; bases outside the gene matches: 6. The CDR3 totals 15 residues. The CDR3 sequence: CASSTGTAAYNEQFF. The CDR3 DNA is TGTGCCAGCAGTACCGGGACAGCGGCCTACAATGAGCAGTTCTTC.

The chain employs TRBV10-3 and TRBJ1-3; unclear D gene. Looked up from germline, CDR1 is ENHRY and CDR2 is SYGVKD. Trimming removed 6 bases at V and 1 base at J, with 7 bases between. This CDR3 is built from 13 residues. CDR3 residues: CAIRTSSGNTIYF. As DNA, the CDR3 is TGTGCCATCAGGACCTCATCTGGAAACACCATATATTTT.

As DNA, the CDR3 is TGTGCCAGCTACACGCTGTTTGCTTCGAACACCGGGGAGCTGTTTTTT. Its translation: CASYTLFASNTGELFF. The rearrangement links TRBV27 to TRBJ2-2; D unresolved. Germline loops: CDR1 MNHEY, CDR2 SMNVEV (reference sequence). V was shortened by 8 bases and J by 0 bases, with 16 bases between the two germline ends. The CDR3 length is 16 residues.

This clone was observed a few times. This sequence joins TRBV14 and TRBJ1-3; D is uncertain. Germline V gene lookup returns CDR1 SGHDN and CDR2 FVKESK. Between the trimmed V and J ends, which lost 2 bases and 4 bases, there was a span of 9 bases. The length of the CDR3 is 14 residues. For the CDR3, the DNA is TGTGCCAGCAGCCAATCCAGCGGGGGAAACACCATATATTTT. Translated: CASSQSSGGNTIYF.

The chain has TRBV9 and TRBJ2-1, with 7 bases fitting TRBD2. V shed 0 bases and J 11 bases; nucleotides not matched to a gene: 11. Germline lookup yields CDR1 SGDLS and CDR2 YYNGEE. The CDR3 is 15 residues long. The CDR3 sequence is CASSVDGRERGKQFF. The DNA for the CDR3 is TGTGCCAGCAGCGTAGACGGGCGGGAGAGGGGTAAGCAGTTCTTC.

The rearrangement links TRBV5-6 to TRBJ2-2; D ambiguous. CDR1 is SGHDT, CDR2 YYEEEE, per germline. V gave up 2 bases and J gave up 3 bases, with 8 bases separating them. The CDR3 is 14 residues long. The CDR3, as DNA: TGTGCCAGCAGCTTCGGTCCCTACACCGGGGAGCTGTTTTTT. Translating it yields CASSFGPYTGELFF.

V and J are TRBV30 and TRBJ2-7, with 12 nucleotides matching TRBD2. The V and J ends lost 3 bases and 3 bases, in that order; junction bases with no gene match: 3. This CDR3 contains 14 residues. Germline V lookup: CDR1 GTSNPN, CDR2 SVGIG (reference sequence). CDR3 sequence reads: CAWSRLAGDYEQYF. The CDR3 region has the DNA TGTGCCTGGAGCCGACTAGCGGGGGACTACGAGCAGTACTTC. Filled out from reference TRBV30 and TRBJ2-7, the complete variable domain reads SQTIHQWPATLVQPVGSPLSLECTVEGTSNPNLYWYRQAAGRGLQLLFYSVGIGQISSEVPQNLSASRPQDRQFILSSKKLLLSDSGFYLCAWSRLAGDYEQYFGPGTRLTVT.

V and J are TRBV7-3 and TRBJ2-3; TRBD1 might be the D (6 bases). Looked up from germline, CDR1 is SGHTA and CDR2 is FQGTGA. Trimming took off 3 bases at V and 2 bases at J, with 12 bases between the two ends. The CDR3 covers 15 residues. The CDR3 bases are TGTGCCAGCAGCTTGCAGGGGTCTTACACAGATACGCAGTATTTT. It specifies CASSLQGSYTDTQYF. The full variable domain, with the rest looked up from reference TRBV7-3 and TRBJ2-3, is GAGVSQTPSNKVTEKGKYVELRCDPISGHTALYWYRQSLGQGPEFLIYFQGTGAADDSGLPNDRFFAVRPEGSVSTLKIQRTERGDSAVYLCASSLQGSYTDTQYFGPGTRLTVL.

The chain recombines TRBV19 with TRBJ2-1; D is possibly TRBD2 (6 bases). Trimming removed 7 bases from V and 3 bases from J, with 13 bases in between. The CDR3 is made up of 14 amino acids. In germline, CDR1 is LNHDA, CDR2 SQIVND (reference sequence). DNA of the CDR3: TGTGCCAGTACGGGCGGCGGGGTCTACAATGAGCAGTTCTTC. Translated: CASTGGGVYNEQFF.

The CDR3 here is CASSSNYRGGEQYF. CDR3 nucleotide sequence: TGTGCCAGCAGTTCGAACTACAGGGGAGGCGAGCAGTACTTC. The V and J genes are TRBV27 and TRBJ2-7, with D maybe TRBD1 (7 bases). Deletions cut 4 bases from V and 6 bases from J, with 16 bases between. The CDR3 consists of 14 residues. The germline CDR1 and CDR2 sequences are MNHEY and SMNVEV (reference sequence).

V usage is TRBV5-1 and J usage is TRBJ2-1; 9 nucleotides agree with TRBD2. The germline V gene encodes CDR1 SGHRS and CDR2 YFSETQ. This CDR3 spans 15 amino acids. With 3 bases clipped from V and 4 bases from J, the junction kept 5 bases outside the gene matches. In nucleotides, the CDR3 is TGCGCCAGCAGCTCTAGCGGGGTCCTTTACAATGAGCAGTTCTTC. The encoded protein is CASSSSGVLYNEQFF.

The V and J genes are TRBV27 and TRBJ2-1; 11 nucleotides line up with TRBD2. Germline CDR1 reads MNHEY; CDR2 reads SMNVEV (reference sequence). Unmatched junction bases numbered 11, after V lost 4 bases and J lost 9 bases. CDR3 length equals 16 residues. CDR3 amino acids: CASSSRLAGSLGEQFF. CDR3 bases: TGTGCCAGCAGTTCTCGACTAGCGGGGTCTTTGGGTGAGCAGTTCTTC.

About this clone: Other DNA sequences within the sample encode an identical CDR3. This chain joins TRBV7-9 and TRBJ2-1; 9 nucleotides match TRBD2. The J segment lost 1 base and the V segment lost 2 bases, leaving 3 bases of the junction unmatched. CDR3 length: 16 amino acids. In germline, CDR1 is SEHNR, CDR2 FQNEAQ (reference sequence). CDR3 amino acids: CASSLSLAGSYNEQFF. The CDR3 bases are TGTGCCAGCAGCTTAAGTCTAGCGGGATCCTACAATGAGCAGTTCTTC.

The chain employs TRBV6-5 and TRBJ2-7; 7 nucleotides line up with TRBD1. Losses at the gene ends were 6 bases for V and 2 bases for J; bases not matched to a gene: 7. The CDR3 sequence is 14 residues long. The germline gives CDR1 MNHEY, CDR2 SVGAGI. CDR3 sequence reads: CASSRRDSAYEQYF. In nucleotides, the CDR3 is TGTGCCAGCAGCCGCCGGGACAGTGCCTACGAGCAGTACTTC.

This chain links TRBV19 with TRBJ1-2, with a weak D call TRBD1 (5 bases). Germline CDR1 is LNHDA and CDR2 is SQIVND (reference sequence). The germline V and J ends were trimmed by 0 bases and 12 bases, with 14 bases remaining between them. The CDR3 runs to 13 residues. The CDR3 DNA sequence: TGTGCCAGTAGTATAGACGGGACGGTTGCCAACACCTTC. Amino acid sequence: CASSIDGTVANTF.

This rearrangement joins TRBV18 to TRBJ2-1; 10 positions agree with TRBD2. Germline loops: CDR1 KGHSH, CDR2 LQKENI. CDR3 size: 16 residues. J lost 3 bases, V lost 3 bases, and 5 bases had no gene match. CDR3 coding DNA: TGTGCCAGCTCACCCCAGCGGGAGGGCCTCTACAATGAGCAGTTCTTC. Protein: CASSPQREGLYNEQFF.

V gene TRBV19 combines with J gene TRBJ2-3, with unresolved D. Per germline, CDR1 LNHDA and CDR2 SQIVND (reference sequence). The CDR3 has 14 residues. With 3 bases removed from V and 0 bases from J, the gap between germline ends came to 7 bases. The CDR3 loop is CASSIDLSTDTQYF. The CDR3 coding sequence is TGTGCCAGTAGTATTGATCTCAGCACAGATACGCAGTATTTT.

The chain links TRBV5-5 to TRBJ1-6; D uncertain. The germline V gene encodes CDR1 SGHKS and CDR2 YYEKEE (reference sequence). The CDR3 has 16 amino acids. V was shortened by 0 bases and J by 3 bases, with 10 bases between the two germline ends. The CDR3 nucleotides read TGTGCCAGCAGCTTGGCGGTACAGCTCTATAATTCACCCCTCCACTTT. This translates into CASSLAVQLYNSPLHF. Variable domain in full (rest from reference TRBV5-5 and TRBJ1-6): DAGVTQSPTHLIKTRGQQVTLRCSPISGHKSVSWYQQVLGQGPQFIFQYYEKEERGRGNFPDRFSARQFPNYSSELNVNALLLGDSALYLCASSLAVQLYNSPLHFGNGTRLTVT.

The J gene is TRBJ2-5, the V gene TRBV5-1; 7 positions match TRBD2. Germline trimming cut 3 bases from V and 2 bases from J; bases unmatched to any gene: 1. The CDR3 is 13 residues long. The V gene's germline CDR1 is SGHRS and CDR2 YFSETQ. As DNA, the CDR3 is TGCGCCAGCAGCTCGGGACTACAAGAGACCCAGTACTTC. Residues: CASSSGLQETQYF. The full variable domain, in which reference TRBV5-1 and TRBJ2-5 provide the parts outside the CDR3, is KAGVTQTPRYLIKTRGQQVTLSCSPISGHRSVSWYQQTPGQGLQFLFEYFSETQRNKGNFPGRFSGRQFSNSRSEMNVSTLELGDSALYLCASSSGLQETQYFGPGTRLLVL.

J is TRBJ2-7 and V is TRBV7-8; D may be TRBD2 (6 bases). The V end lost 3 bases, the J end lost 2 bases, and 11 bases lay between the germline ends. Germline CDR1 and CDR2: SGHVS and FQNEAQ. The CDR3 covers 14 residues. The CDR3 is CASSFGAGTYEQYF. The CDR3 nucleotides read TGTGCCAGCAGCTTCGGGGCGGGGACCTACGAGCAGTACTTC.

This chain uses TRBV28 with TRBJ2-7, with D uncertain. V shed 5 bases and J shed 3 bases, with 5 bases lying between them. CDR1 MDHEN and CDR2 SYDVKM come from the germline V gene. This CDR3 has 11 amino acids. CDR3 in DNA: TGTGCCAGCAGTGTCCTCTACGAGCAGTACTTC. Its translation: CASSVLYEQYF. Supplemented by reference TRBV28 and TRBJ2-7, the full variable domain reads DVKVTQSSRYLVKRTGEKVFLECVQDMDHENMFWYRQDPGLGLRLIYFSYDVKMKEKGDIPEGYSVSREKKERFSLILESASTNQTSMYLCASSVLYEQYFGPGTRLTVT.

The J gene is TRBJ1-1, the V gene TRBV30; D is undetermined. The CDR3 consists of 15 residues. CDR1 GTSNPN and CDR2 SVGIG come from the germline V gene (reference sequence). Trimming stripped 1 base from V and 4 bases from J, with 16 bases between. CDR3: CAWSDVGRTSTEAFF. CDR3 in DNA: TGTGCCTGGAGTGACGTGGGCCGAACGAGCACTGAAGCTTTCTTT. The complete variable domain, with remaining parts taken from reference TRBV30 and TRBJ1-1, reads SQTIHQWPATLVQPVGSPLSLECTVEGTSNPNLYWYRQAAGRGLQLLFYSVGIGQISSEVPQNLSASRPQDRQFILSSKKLLLSDSGFYLCAWSDVGRTSTEAFFGQGTRLTVV.